What follows are 8 T cell receptor beta chains derived from one specimen sequenced in a study of T-cell memory formation after mild COVID-19. Via MiXCR, TCRdb re-called the 5' RACE reads, giving one row per CDR3 protein. The repertoire has more than 400,000 distinct CDR3 sequences, 15% to 20% of them found once; the top ten carry approximately 13%. Sequenced: PBMCs or a T cell subset sorted from them (not recorded which). These receptors were obtained from an adult woman who had mild COVID-19 (a few samples of this study predate the infection). Cell type and time point are not known.

In its sample, this clonotype was seen a few times. CDR3 sequence: CASSPRAGTVMSDEQFF. The CDR3 bases are TGTGCCAGCAGCCCCAGGGCCGGGACAGTTATGAGCGATGAGCAGTTCTTC. The J gene is TRBJ2-1, the V gene TRBV7-3; 7 bases align to TRBD1. Germline V CDR1 and CDR2: SGHTA, FQGTGA. There are 17 residues in the CDR3. V trimming: 5 bases; J trimming: 8 bases; junction bases outside the gene matches: 18.

V usage is TRBV4-2 and J usage is TRBJ1-6; TRBD1 agrees at 9 bases. Germline CDR1 LGHNA, CDR2 YNFKEQ. V was pared by 1 base and J by 7 bases, with 5 bases of the junction left unmatched. This CDR3 is 16 amino acids long. The CDR3 sequence is CASSQAVQGANSPLHF. CDR3 bases: TGTGCCAGCAGCCAAGCAGTACAGGGGGCCAATTCACCCCTCCACTTT.

This clonotype appeared a few times. This chain joins TRBV20-1 and TRBJ1-1; 8 bases are a match to TRBD1. Germline CDR1 DFQATT, CDR2 SNEGSKA (reference sequence). The CDR3 runs to 15 residues. The V and J ends lost 2 bases and 5 bases, in that order; junction bases with no gene match: 10. Written as DNA, the CDR3 is TGCAGTGCTAGACGGGGAGTCGACAGGGGTACTGAAGCTTTCTTT. Translated: CSARRGVDRGTEAFF.

The rearrangement joins TRBV7-8 to TRBJ1-1; D perhaps matches TRBD1 (6 bases). The CDR3 has 14 amino acids. Germline CDR1 SGHVS, CDR2 FQNEAQ. Trimming took off 0 bases at V and 6 bases at J, with 11 bases between the two ends. The CDR3 sequence is CASSLASHRAEAFF. The CDR3 nucleotides are TGTGCCAGCAGCTTAGCATCCCACAGGGCTGAAGCTTTCTTT.

This clonotype was counted a few times. The gene calls are TRBV7-2 and TRBJ2-7, with D hard to call. Trimming took off 2 bases at V and 0 bases at J, with 8 bases between the two ends. The CDR3 contains 14 residues. Germline CDR1 SGHTA, CDR2 FQGNSA. CDR3: CASSLKFSSYEQYF. The CDR3, as DNA: TGTGCCAGCAGCTTAAAGTTCAGCTCCTACGAGCAGTACTTC.

This clonotype was seen a few times. The chain recombines TRBV19 with TRBJ2-3, with 8 bases matching TRBD2. This CDR3 spans 14 amino acids. CDR1 is LNHDA, CDR2 SQIVND, per germline (reference sequence). With V trimmed by 3 bases and J by 10 bases, 9 bases remained unmatched. Written as DNA, the CDR3 is TGTGCCAGTAGTATGGGGACTAGGGGGTCCGCGCAGTATTTT. It specifies CASSMGTRGSAQYF.

V usage is TRBV5-1 and J usage is TRBJ2-5; no clear D. Between the trimmed V and J ends, which lost 4 bases and 5 bases, there was a span of 9 bases. The CDR3 totals 12 residues. The germline gives CDR1 SGHRS, CDR2 YFSETQ. This chain's CDR3 is CASSVTSETQYF. DNA of the CDR3: TGCGCCAGCAGCGTGACTTCGGAGACCCAGTACTTC.

This clonotype occurred a few times. The J gene is TRBJ1-1, the V gene TRBV12-3 or TRBV12-4, with 8 bases fitting TRBD1. The CDR3 sequence is 14 residues long. Unmatched junction bases numbered 7, after V lost 6 bases and J lost 4 bases. The CDR3 reads CASSPGGKVTEAFF. CDR3 nucleotide sequence: TGTGCCAGCAGCCCAGGGGGCAAGGTCACTGAAGCTTTCTTT.